This T cell receptor beta chain originates from a study of blood T cell repertoires in COVID-19. In the study overall: The United States, Italy and Spain supplied acute and convalescent COVID-19 samples.

In the original workflow: Nucleated cell number was recorded as an estimate derived from reference gene primer amplification. Clones were read by immunoSEQ multiplex PCR, and TCRdb kept only the in-frame ones, dropping some. V and J calls and clone size are as listed in that table; D and trimming were resolved from the DNA. The table shows 100,000 to 120,000 clones, with about 85% occurring only once. Germline CDR1 and CDR2: GTSNPN and SVGIG (reference sequence). V was pared by 2 bases and J by 1 base, with 4 bases of the junction left unmatched. This CDR3 is built from 16 residues. What was sequenced was peripheral blood. The source of this sequence is a human donor in a cohort sampled during active COVID-19. The rearrangement links TRBV30 to TRBJ1-5; TRBD1 agrees at 11 bases. The DNA for the CDR3 is TGTGCCTGGAGTCAAGGGACAGGGGGGAGCAATCAGCCCCAGCATTTT. It codes for CAWSQGTGGSNQPQHF.